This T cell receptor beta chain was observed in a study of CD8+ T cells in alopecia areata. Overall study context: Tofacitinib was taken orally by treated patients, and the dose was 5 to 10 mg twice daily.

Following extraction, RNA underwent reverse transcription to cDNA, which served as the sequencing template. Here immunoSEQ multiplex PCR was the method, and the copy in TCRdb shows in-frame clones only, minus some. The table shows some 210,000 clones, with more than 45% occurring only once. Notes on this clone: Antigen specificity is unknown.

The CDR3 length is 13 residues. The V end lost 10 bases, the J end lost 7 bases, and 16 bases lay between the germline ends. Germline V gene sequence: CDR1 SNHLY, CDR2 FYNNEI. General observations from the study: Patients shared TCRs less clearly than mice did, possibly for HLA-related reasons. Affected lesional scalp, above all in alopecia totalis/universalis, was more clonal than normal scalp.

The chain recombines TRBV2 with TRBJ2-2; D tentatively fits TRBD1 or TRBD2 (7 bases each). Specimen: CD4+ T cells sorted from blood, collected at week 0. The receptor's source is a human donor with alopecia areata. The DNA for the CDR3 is TGTGCCACCCAACAGGGGAGGGGCGGGGAGCTGTTTTTT. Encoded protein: CATQQGRGGELFF.